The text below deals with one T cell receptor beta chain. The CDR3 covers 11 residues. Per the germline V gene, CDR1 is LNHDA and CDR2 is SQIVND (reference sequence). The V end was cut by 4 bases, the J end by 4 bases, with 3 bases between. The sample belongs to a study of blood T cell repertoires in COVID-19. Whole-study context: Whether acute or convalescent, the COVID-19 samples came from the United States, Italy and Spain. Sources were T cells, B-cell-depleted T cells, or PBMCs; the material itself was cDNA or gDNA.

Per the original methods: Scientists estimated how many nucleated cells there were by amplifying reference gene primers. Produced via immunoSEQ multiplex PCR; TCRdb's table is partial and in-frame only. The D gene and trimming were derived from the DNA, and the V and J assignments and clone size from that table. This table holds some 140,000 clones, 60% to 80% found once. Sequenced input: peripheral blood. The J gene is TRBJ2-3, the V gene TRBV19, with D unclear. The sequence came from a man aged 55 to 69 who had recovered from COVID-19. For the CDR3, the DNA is TGTGCCAGTAGTAACTCAGATACGCAGTATTTT. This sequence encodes CASSNSDTQYF.